This TCR beta chain is drawn from a study of neurological immune-mediated disorders. Noted time point: longitudinal time-point 3. Synthesis of cDNA used 5'RACE (with 10-nucleotide random UMIs). TCRdb re-derived calls from the 5' RACE reads in MiXCR, one entry per CDR3 protein. The sample records roughly 42,000 distinct CDR3 sequences, less than 15% being singletons. Sequences were obtained from PBMCs. The TCR originated in a man aged 25 to 40 in good health.

The CDR3 spells CASSDTLSWVTPPDTQYF. The CDR3 nucleotides read TGCGCCAGCAGCGACACTTTATCTTGGGTTACCCCGCCAGATACGCAGTATTTT. The chain joins TRBV5-1 to TRBJ2-3; D gene uncertain. Germline CDR1 SGHRS, CDR2 YFSETQ. Trimming removed 4 bases from V and 4 bases from J, with 25 bases in between. This CDR3 contains 18 residues.